This T cell receptor (beta chain) is from a study of T cells expressing NK-cell markers. Study-level background: Among the eight sequenced donors, seven tested HCMV-seropositive and one tested seronegative.

The CDR3 sequence is 16 residues long. The V gene's germline CDR1 is LNHNV and CDR2 YYDKDF (reference sequence). TCRdb processed the 5' RACE reads again and assigns one entry to each CDR3 protein, with no DNA. The listing contains about 400,000 distinct CDR3 sequences. This sequence was found in a woman aged 50 to 60 in good health. Sample: blood T cells: a sorted CD56 or NKG2C T cell subset, CD4+ or CD8+ T cells, or bulk PBMC T cells (not recorded which). The chain has TRBV15 and TRBJ2-3; TCRdb lists TRBD1, though no DNA is available to test this call. CDR3 sequence: CATSRLWGQGRFTQYF.